This entry concerns a single T cell receptor (beta chain). Its specificity is not known. The sample originates from a study of T cells in localized non-small cell lung cancer. Study-level findings and limits: In adjacent lung appeared a median 57 of the top 100 tumor clones. Longer overall survival was associated with a higher density of T cells in the blood.

The V gene lost 5 bases and the J gene lost 13 bases, with 21 bases spanning the gap. The length of the CDR3 is 14 residues. The germline gives CDR1 MDHEN, CDR2 SYDVKM. TCRdb's table, derived via immunoSEQ multiplex PCR, lists solely in-frame clones and lacks some. Of 7,000 to 8,000 clones in the sample, 92% are singletons; the top ten hold roughly 4.5%. Sequenced material: peripheral blood mononuclear cells, taken before any cancer treatment. The chain employs TRBV28 and TRBJ2-1; maybe TRBD2 (7 bases). The origin of this receptor is a male donor aged 60 or over with stage II lung adenocarcinoma. The CDR3 DNA is TGTGCCAGCAGTGTGGCGGGGGCCACCCGGATACAGTTCTTC. Translation gives CASSVAGATRIQFF. Together with reference TRBV28 and TRBJ2-1, the CDR3 gives the full variable domain: DVKVTQSSRYLVKRTGEKVFLECVQDMDHENMFWYRQDPGLGLRLIYFSYDVKMKEKGDIPEGYSVSREKKERFSLILESASTNQTSMYLCASSVAGATRIQFFGPGTRLTVL.